The clone carrying this T cell receptor (beta chain) was detected ten times or more. The antigen is unknown. Sorted cell numbers of roughly 19,000 to 1,000,000, with 10%, 30% or 50% RNA, served as input for naive CD8 libraries. This CDR3 has 15 residues. The sample is drawn from a study of molecular identifiers for immune sequencing clone quantification. Each CDR3 protein is one row after TCRdb ran MiXCR on the PCR reads. Of roughly 320,000 distinct CDR3 sequences detected, roughly a fifth appear once; the ten largest clones hold 0.75% to 0.85%. Study results and limitations: Whereas clones above 20 RNA copies held under 1% of naive-cell molecules, they held over 98% of effector molecules.

The sequencing sample was made of naive CD8+ T cells from blood, with Jurkat cell RNA spiked in. Subset meaning: FACS-sorted CD8+CD4-CCR7+CD45RA+ naive T cells. The sequence was collected from a human donor in good health. Some libraries in this study had Jurkat cell RNA spiked in. The chain employs TRBV21-1 and TRBJ2-2; TRBD1, the D gene given by the table, was not confirmed from the DNA. TRBV21-1 is a documented pseudogene. CDR3: CASSRGQGGTGELFF. In DNA form, the CDR3 reads TGTGCCAGCAGCAGAGGACAGGGGGGCACCGGGGAGCTGTTTTTT.